This T cell receptor (beta chain) was obtained from a study of T cell responses to AZD1222 COVID-19 vaccine. General study findings and limits: Unmutated regions of variants are reportedly targeted by nearly half of spike-specific TCRs. The donor cohort was predominantly white British with a female majority, and clonal diversity may have been underestimated. Spike-specific TCR breadth and depth rose after two AZD1222 doses.

This clone came up a few times. Its antigen is unknown. The CDR3 sequence is 15 residues long. The germline V and J ends were trimmed by 5 bases and 4 bases, with 17 bases remaining between them. Germline V gene data show CDR1 as MNHEY and CDR2 as SVGAGI. Here immunoSEQ multiplex PCR was the method, and the copy in TCRdb shows in-frame clones only, minus some. The sample holds 150,000 or so clones, 91% seen once. This TCR came from an adult who received the AZD1222 COVID-19 vaccine. The sequencing used peripheral blood, collected 28 days after the second AZD1222 dose. The chain carries TRBV6-5 and TRBJ1-1; D not certain. The CDR3 spells CASSRQITGGTEAFF. The CDR3 DNA follows: TGTGCCAGCAGTCGACAAATAACCGGTGGCACTGAAGCTTTCTTT.